Each of the 12 T cell receptor beta chains below was sequenced from the same sample in a study of blood T cells in healthy people across ages. A second PCR of roughly 6 to 12 cycles used a sample-barcoded 5' primer and a J-beta primer mix. TCRdb used MiXCR to reprocess the 5' RACE reads, holding one entry per CDR3 protein. The sample lists roughly 700,000 distinct CDR3 sequences; around 48% were seen once. What was sequenced was blood. These receptor sequences come from a woman in her fifties or sixties in good health.

The chain joins TRBV6-2 or TRBV6-3 to TRBJ2-4, with D possibly matching TRBD1 (5 bases). Trimming removed 4 bases at V and 13 bases at J, with 14 bases between. CDR3 length: 12 amino acids. Per the germline V gene, CDR1 is MNHEY and CDR2 is SVGEGT. The CDR3 DNA follows: TGTGCCAGCAGTTTAACCCAGGACAAGCAGTACTTC. Translated, it gives CASSLTQDKQYF.

Comments on this clonotype: Mismatch with germline at one junction end may stem from a read error. The V call is TRBV5-1, the J call TRBJ2-1; TRBD2 matches 12 bases. The CDR3 sequence is 15 residues long. CDR1 is SGHRS, CDR2 YFSETQ, per germline. This CDR3 reads CAGSGTSGRRGEQFF. The CDR3 nucleotides are TGCGCCGGCAGCGGAACTAGCGGGAGGAGAGGTGAGCAGTTCTTC.

The J gene is TRBJ2-5, the V gene TRBV12-3 or TRBV12-4; the D gene could be TRBD1 or TRBD2 (5 bases each). The ends were cut back, 6 bases at V and 11 bases at J, with 22 bases in the middle. This CDR3 has 14 residues. Here the CDR3 reads CASRYKGPSNEQYF. The CDR3 DNA sequence: TGTGCCAGCAGGTACAAGGGACCGTCAAATGAGCAGTACTTC.

The chain is built from TRBV28 and TRBJ1-2; D is possibly TRBD1 (5 bases). This CDR3 has 15 residues. V was pared by 3 bases and J by 3 bases, with 14 bases between. In germline, CDR1 is MDHEN, CDR2 SYDVKM. CDR3 nucleotide sequence: TGTGCCAGCAGTTTGGGACCAAAATACGACTATGGCTACACCTTC. This translates into CASSLGPKYDYGYTF.

This clonotype was seen a handful of times. The V and J genes are TRBV2 and TRBJ1-4; perhaps TRBD1 as D (5 bases). The CDR3 has 14 residues. In germline, CDR1 is SNHLY, CDR2 FYNNEI. The V end lost 4 bases, the J end lost 10 bases, and 16 bases lay between the germline ends. The CDR3, as DNA: TGTGCCAGCAGTGTGTTAGGGACGGACGTAAAACTGTTTTTT. Translation: CASSVLGTDVKLFF.

On this clonotype: The junction and the germline gene differ at one end; a read error may be behind it. V is TRBV6-6 and J is TRBJ1-4; D gene ambiguous. This CDR3 has 15 residues. CDR1 is MNHNY and CDR2 is SVGAGI in the germline V gene (reference sequence). The CDR3 loop reads CASSYSAPINEELFF. CDR3 coding DNA: TGTGCCAGCAGTTACTCGGCCCCGATAAATGAAGAACTGTTTTTT.

The table lists this clonotype with a few counts. The V and J genes are TRBV20-1 and TRBJ2-7, with a weak D call TRBD1 (5 bases). This CDR3 region has 13 residues. Per the germline V gene, CDR1 is DFQATT and CDR2 is SNEGSKA (reference sequence). V dropped 6 bases and J dropped 7 bases, with 19 bases sitting between them. CDR3 nucleotides: TGCAGTGCGACCAAGGACACTGCTGGGGAGCAGTACTTC. Amino acid sequence: CSATKDTAGEQYF.

This clonotype was picked up a small number of times. This rearrangement joins TRBV15 to TRBJ2-7; TRBD1 matches at 7 bases. Germline loops: CDR1 LNHNV, CDR2 YYDKDF (reference sequence). J was trimmed by 2 bases and V by 1 base; bases with no gene match: 8. CDR3 length: 16 residues. The CDR3 region is CATSRVNRDRPYEQYF. The CDR3, as DNA: TGTGCCACCAGCAGAGTCAACCGGGACAGACCCTACGAGCAGTACTTC.

This clonotype appeared many times. The chain employs TRBV11-1 and TRBJ2-5; D gene unclear. CDR1 is SGHAT, CDR2 FQDESV, per germline (reference sequence). This CDR3 is 14 amino acids long. Deletions cut 6 bases from V and 1 base from J, with 12 bases between. This chain's CDR3 is CASSQSPTQETQYF. The DNA for the CDR3 is TGTGCCAGCAGTCAGTCGCCAACCCAAGAGACCCAGTACTTC.

V usage is TRBV24-1 and J usage is TRBJ2-1, with 7 bases aligning to TRBD1. The V segment lost 9 bases and the J segment 7 bases; nucleotides outside the gene matches: 5. The CDR3 loop spans 12 amino acids. Per the germline V gene, CDR1 is KGHDR and CDR2 is SFDVKD. CDR3 bases: TGTGCCACCTCGACAGGGTTAAATGAGCAGTTCTTC. It specifies CATSTGLNEQFF.

This clonotype has more than one count but fewer than ten. The rearrangement links TRBV20-1 to TRBJ2-4; 14 bases align to TRBD2. The CDR3 length is 17 residues. V lost 6 bases, J lost 1 base, and 8 bases stayed unmatched. CDR1 is DFQATT and CDR2 is SNEGSKA in the germline V gene (reference sequence). This CDR3 is CSATGLAGANAKNIQYF. The CDR3 region has the DNA TGCAGTGCAACGGGACTAGCGGGAGCGAACGCCAAAAACATTCAGTACTTC.

The chain couples TRBV6-2 or TRBV6-3 to TRBJ1-2; D is ambiguous. Germline V gene lookup returns CDR1 MNHEY and CDR2 SVGEGT. CDR3 length: 13 residues. The V gene lost 2 bases and the J gene lost 6 bases, with 10 bases spanning the gap. CDR3 coding DNA: TGTGCCAGCAGTTACAGGAATCGGAATGGCTACACCTTC. Its protein product is CASSYRNRNGYTF.